Reported below is one T cell receptor beta chain. Its antigen remains unidentified. CDR1 and CDR2 (germline): SGHDT, YYEEEE. The length of the CDR3 is 13 residues. Trimming took off 1 base at V and 4 bases at J, with 5 bases between the two ends. This entry comes from a study of T cell responses to AZD1222 COVID-19 vaccine. The table came from immunoSEQ multiplex PCR; TCRdb's copy has only in-frame clones and leaves some out. The table has 150,000 or so clones, about 87% seen once. Regarding the study as a whole: Spike-specific TCR breadth and depth rose after two AZD1222 doses. Spike-spanning, vaccine-associated CD4 TCRs were dominant at 160-218 and 743-854.

Sequenced material: peripheral blood, taken on day 0 of MenACWY control vaccination. This TCR derives from an adult in good health. The chain joins TRBV5-6 to TRBJ1-4, with unresolved D. This chain's CDR3 is CASSLSFNEKLFF. CDR3 nucleotides: TGTGCCAGCAGCTTGTCGTTTAATGAAAAACTGTTTTTT. The whole variable domain, remainder taken from reference TRBV5-6 and TRBJ1-4, is DAGVTQSPTHLIKTRGQQVTLRCSPKSGHDTVSWYQQALGQGPQFIFQYYEEEERQRGNFPDRFSGHQFPNYSSELNVNALLLGDSALYLCASSLSFNEKLFFGSGTQLSVL.